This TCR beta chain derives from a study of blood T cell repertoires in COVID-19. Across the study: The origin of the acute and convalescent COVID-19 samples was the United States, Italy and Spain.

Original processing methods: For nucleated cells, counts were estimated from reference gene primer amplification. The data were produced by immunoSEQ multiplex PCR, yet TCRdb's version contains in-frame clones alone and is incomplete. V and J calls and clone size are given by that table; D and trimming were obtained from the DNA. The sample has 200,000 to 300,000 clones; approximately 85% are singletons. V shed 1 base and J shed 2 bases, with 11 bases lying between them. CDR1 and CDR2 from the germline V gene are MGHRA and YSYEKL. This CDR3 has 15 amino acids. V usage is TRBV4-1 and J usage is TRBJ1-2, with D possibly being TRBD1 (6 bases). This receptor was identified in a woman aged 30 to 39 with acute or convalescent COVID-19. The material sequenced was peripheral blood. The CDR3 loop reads CASSQGGRQNYGYTF. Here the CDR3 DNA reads TGCGCCAGCAGCCAAGGGGGGCGGCAGAACTATGGCTACACCTTC.